This T cell receptor beta chain appears in the sequencing data of a study of CD8 T cells in ankylosing spondylitis. Study-level points and caveats: For ankylosing spondylitis blood, a TCR beta motif of seven to nine highly homologous variants appeared characteristic. Earlier work had already found some motif variants in reactive arthritis synovial fluid and blood.

In TCRdb, the 5' RACE reads were re-called with MiXCR into one record per CDR3 protein. The data hold some 400,000 distinct CDR3 sequences, with 20% to 25% observed a single time. The ends were cut back, 2 bases at V and 6 bases at J, with 11 bases in the middle. The V gene's germline CDR1 is LGHDT and CDR2 YNNKEL (reference sequence). This CDR3 contains 14 residues. Comments on this clonotype: Its matching antigen is unknown.

The source material was blood, either unsorted or a sorted T cell fraction (not recorded which). The gene calls are TRBV3-1 and TRBJ1-5; D is ambiguous. This receptor was identified in a male donor with ankylosing spondylitis. The DNA for the CDR3 is TGTGCCAGCAGCCAAAAGGCTGGTTTTCAGCCCCAGCATTTT. This gives the protein CASSQKAGFQPQHF.